The 29 T cell receptor beta chains presented below share a single source sample, sequenced in a study of T cells in Graves' hyperthyroidism and ophthalmopathy (dated by TCRdb to between 2018 and 2021). The library was produced with multiplex PCR. Sequenced using an Illumina HiSeq 2000. Amplification of TCR beta CDR3 regions was carried out from RNA transcripts. The first round of RT-PCR for the TCR CDR3 was performed with the HTBI primer set and the Qiagen OneStep RT-PCR kit. Using fastp at Q25 and MiXCR, TCRdb reprocessed the public reads and kept productive beta chains. Each record represents a unique CDR3 protein, reported with the most common genes and DNA among its rows. The sample has about 520,000 distinct CDR3 sequences on record, less than 25% of them singletons. 26% of the sample comes from the top ten. The source material was blood. The receptors stem from a man between 18 and 29 years old with Graves' hyperthyroidism.

V gene TRBV30 combines with J gene TRBJ2-5; TRBD2 matches 8 bases. The length of the CDR3 is 15 residues. Germline trimming cut 5 bases from V and 4 bases from J; bases unmatched to any gene: 12. Germline V gene data show CDR1 as GTSNPN and CDR2 as SVGIG (reference sequence). The CDR3 sequence: CAWSWGAGEGETQYF. The CDR3 region has the DNA TGTGCCTGGTCTTGGGGAGCGGGAGAGGGAGAGACCCAGTACTTC.

This clonotype was seen only a few times. A much larger clone differs by one base, so this may be a read error. This chain uses TRBV6-1 with TRBJ2-7; D not resolved. Trimming removed 6 bases from V and 0 bases from J, with 15 bases in between. The CDR3 is 15 residues long. Germline values: CDR1 MNHNS, CDR2 SASEGT. The CDR3 reads CASSQERASSYEQYV. The CDR3 DNA sequence: TGTGCCAGCAGCCAGGAAAGGGCCAGCTCCTACGAGCAGTACGTC.

A note on this clonotype: A single base separates this from a much larger clone, so it may be a read error. The chain employs TRBV6-1 and TRBJ2-7; D possibly uses TRBD1 or TRBD2 (5 bases each). Germline assignment: CDR1 MNHNS and CDR2 SASEGT. CDR3 size: 13 residues. V gave up 5 bases and J gave up 3 bases, with 11 bases separating them. In DNA form, the CDR3 reads TGTGCCAGCAGTACCTTGGGGGACTACGAGCAGTACTTC. Amino acid sequence: CASSTLGDYEQYF.

The chain recombines TRBV6-2 or TRBV6-3 with TRBJ2-7; TRBD1 matches 10 bases. The CDR3 is made up of 16 amino acids. Trimming took 6 bases from V and 2 from J; bases not matched to a gene: 10. In germline, CDR1 is MNHEY, CDR2 SVGEGT. CDR3 sequence reads: CASRYHGQGDPYEQYF. In DNA form, the CDR3 reads TGTGCCAGCAGATACCACGGACAGGGGGACCCCTACGAGCAGTACTTC.

This chain joins TRBV18 and TRBJ1-2, with TRBD1 identical over 7 bases. This CDR3 contains 16 residues. J was trimmed by 4 bases and V by 3 bases; bases with no gene match: 11. In germline, CDR1 is KGHSH, CDR2 LQKENI. In DNA form, the CDR3 reads TGTGCCAGCTCACCTCCGAGCCAGGGGGTGGGCTATGGCTACACCTTC. It specifies CASSPPSQGVGYGYTF.

This clonotype was recorded at least ten times. V is TRBV20-1 and J is TRBJ2-5; 10 positions match TRBD2. The CDR3 loop spans 14 amino acids. The ends lost 5 bases at V and 3 bases at J; junction bases unmatched: 6. Germline CDR1 is DFQATT and CDR2 is SNEGSKA (reference sequence). CDR3 coding DNA: TGCAGTGCTCTCGTCCTAGCGGGGGAAGAGACCCAGTACTTC. Protein: CSALVLAGEETQYF.

The chain joins TRBV7-2 to TRBJ2-5; 13 bases are shared with TRBD2. The CDR3 totals 15 residues. Germline assignment: CDR1 SGHTA and CDR2 FQGNSA. Trimming took 3 bases from V and 4 from J; bases not matched to a gene: 2. The CDR3 DNA reads TGTGCCAGCAGCTTTGGACTAGCGGGAGCAGAGACCCAGTACTTC. Translated, it gives CASSFGLAGAETQYF.

This clonotype came up a few times. This chain connects TRBV12-3 or TRBV12-4 to TRBJ2-5; D may match TRBD1 or TRBD2 (5 bases each). The CDR3 length is 15 residues. With 3 bases removed from V and 7 bases from J, the gap between germline ends came to 18 bases. CDR3 sequence reads: CASSLTTRGIGTQYF. DNA for the CDR3: TGTGCCAGCAGTTTGACTACCCGGGGCATCGGGACCCAGTACTTC.

This clonotype was counted ten times or more. The CDR3 DNA reads TGTGCCAGCAGTGGGAACATGGAGGGCAATCAGCCCCAGCATTTT. Residues: CASSGNMEGNQPQHF. The chain joins TRBV6-1 to TRBJ1-5, with no clear D. CDR3 length: 15 residues. Trimming pared 4 bases from V and 2 bases from J, leaving 12 bases between. Germline CDR1 is MNHNS and CDR2 is SASEGT.

This clonotype showed up just a few times. The DNA of the CDR3 is TGTGCCAGCATCGAGGGCCCAGGTAGACAGCCCCAGCATTTT. Amino acid sequence: CASIEGPGRQPQHF. The chain joins TRBV28 to TRBJ1-5; no clear D gene. This CDR3 region has 14 residues. Looked up from germline, CDR1 is MDHEN and CDR2 is SYDVKM. Trimming removed 7 bases at V and 7 bases at J, with 17 bases between.

This clonotype was found many times. The genes are TRBV12-5 and TRBJ1-1, with D perhaps matching TRBD1 (6 bases). Germline CDR1 and CDR2: LGHNT and FRNRAP. CDR3 length equals 14 residues. V lost 6 bases, J lost 3 bases, and 14 bases lay in between. The CDR3 protein is CASGPWTADTEAFF. The CDR3 DNA sequence: TGTGCTAGTGGCCCCTGGACAGCTGACACTGAAGCTTTCTTT. Full variable domain (rest looked up from reference TRBV12-5 and TRBJ1-1): DARVTQTPRHKVTEMGQEVTMRCQPILGHNTVFWYRQTMMQGLELLAYFRNRAPLDDSGMPKDRFSAEMPDATLATLKIQPSEPRDSAVYFCASGPWTADTEAFFGQGTRLTVV.

This clonotype was seen a few times. The chain uses TRBV11-2 and TRBJ1-1; TRBD1 is a possible D gene (6 bases). CDR3 length: 16 residues. CDR1 SGHAT and CDR2 FQNNGV come from the germline V gene. The V and J ends lost 7 bases and 1 base respectively, with 19 bases between them. The CDR3 bases are TGTGCCAGCACCCCTTTTGGAGGACAGACGAACACTGAAGCTTTCTTT. Protein sequence: CASTPFGGQTNTEAFF.

CDR3 protein: CASTPEGGHYEQYF. The CDR3 region has the DNA TGTGCCAGCACACCCGAGGGGGGTCACTACGAGCAGTACTTC. V and J are TRBV28 and TRBJ2-7; either TRBD1 or TRBD2 may fit D (6 bases each). The CDR3 is 14 amino acids. Germline V gives CDR1 MDHEN, CDR2 SYDVKM. The V end was cut by 7 bases, the J end by 3 bases, with 16 bases between.

The table lists this clonotype with a few counts. As DNA, the CDR3 is TGTGCCAGTAGCCGGACAGGCACCACTGAAGCTTTCTTT. Translated: CASSRTGTTEAFF. The V and J genes are TRBV19 and TRBJ1-1; 7 bases align to TRBD1. The CDR3 totals 13 residues. Germline CDR1 LNHDA, CDR2 SQIVND (reference sequence). With V trimmed by 6 bases and J by 4 bases, 5 bases remained unmatched.

This clonotype was seen a few times. The chain recombines TRBV5-4 with TRBJ2-7; D might be TRBD1 (5 bases). V was cut by 3 bases and J by 1 base, with 14 bases left in between. This CDR3 has 15 amino acids. Germline V gives CDR1 SGHNT, CDR2 YYREEE (reference sequence). Written as DNA, the CDR3 is TGTGCCAGCAGCTCTACTTTACAGGCGTCCTACGAGCAGTACTTC. Translation gives CASSSTLQASYEQYF.

This clonotype was counted many times. This chain uses TRBV13 with TRBJ2-5; 9 bases are a match to TRBD1. The CDR3 spans 16 residues. CDR1 is PRHDT and CDR2 is FYEKMQ in the germline V gene (reference sequence). V lost 6 bases and J lost 0; bases outside the gene matches: 8. The CDR3 DNA follows: TGTGCCAGCAGTTCCCCAGGGGACAGGGACCAAGAGACCCAGTACTTC. Amino acids: CASSSPGDRDQETQYF.

Ten or more counts support this clonotype. CDR3 DNA sequence: TGTGCCAGCAGCCTTTTCAGGGGGGGAGCGAACACCGGGGAGCTGTTTTTT. Amino acids: CASSLFRGGANTGELFF. The chain links TRBV13 to TRBJ2-2, with D perhaps TRBD1 or TRBD2 (7 bases each). Trimming stripped 5 bases from V and 0 bases from J, with 16 bases between. This CDR3 comprises 17 residues. Germline values: CDR1 PRHDT, CDR2 FYEKMQ (reference sequence).

This clonotype was seen many times. This rearrangement joins TRBV7-9 to TRBJ2-7; D is possibly TRBD1 (6 bases). The V end was cut by 5 bases, the J end by 3 bases, with 17 bases between. Germline lookup yields CDR1 SEHNR and CDR2 FQNEAQ (reference sequence). The CDR3 covers 15 residues. The CDR3 reads CASSPRGRGIYEQYF. Here the CDR3 DNA reads TGTGCCAGCAGCCCCCGTGGCAGGGGAATCTACGAGCAGTACTTC.

The CDR3 protein is CASSPAGRYTEAFF. The CDR3 DNA reads TGTGCCAGCAGTCCGGCCGGACGGTACACTGAAGCTTTCTTT. V is TRBV27 and J is TRBJ1-1; the D is unclear. Germline V gene data show CDR1 as MNHEY and CDR2 as SMNVEV (reference sequence). The V end lost 5 bases, the J end lost 3 bases, and 13 bases lay between the germline ends. The CDR3 spans 14 residues.

This clonotype was counted only a few times. The chain recombines TRBV10-2 with TRBJ2-5, with 7 nucleotides matching TRBD2. The CDR3 loop spans 14 amino acids. Germline-derived CDR1 and CDR2 are WSHSY and SAAADI. After removal of 0 bases from V and 9 bases from J, the junction contained 7 bases not matched to a gene. CDR3 in DNA: TGCGCCAGCAGTGAGTCTTCTGGAGGGAGGGCCCAGTACTTC. Its translation: CASSESSGGRAQYF.

This clonotype was counted ten times or more. The CDR3 nucleotides are TGTGCCAGCAGTGCTCCCCAGCTGAACACTGAAGCTTTCTTT. This gives the protein CASSAPQLNTEAFF. The V and J genes are TRBV2 and TRBJ1-1, with D unresolved. Trimming pared 4 bases from V and 0 bases from J, leaving 9 bases between. Per the germline V gene, CDR1 is SNHLY and CDR2 is FYNNEI. This CDR3 region has 14 residues.

This rearrangement joins TRBV4-2 to TRBJ1-1; D is perhaps TRBD1 (5 bases). Germline V gene sequence: CDR1 LGHNA, CDR2 YNFKEQ. The CDR3 is 16 amino acids. Trimming removed 1 base at V and 2 bases at J, with 14 bases between. CDR3 nucleotide sequence: TGTGCCAGCAGCCAAGGGTTAGGGGCAACAAACACTGAAGCTTTCTTT. The encoded protein is CASSQGLGATNTEAFF.

This clonotype was detected many times. The rearrangement joins TRBV2 to TRBJ1-5; D call uncertain. The length of the CDR3 is 17 residues. Germline CDR1 and CDR2: SNHLY and FYNNEI. Trimming removed 4 bases from V and 4 bases from J, with 20 bases in between. CDR3 residues: CASSVDGLKSGNQPQHF. The DNA for the CDR3 is TGTGCCAGCAGTGTTGACGGACTTAAGTCCGGTAATCAGCCCCAGCATTTT.

This clonotype was detected many times. V and J are TRBV12-3 or TRBV12-4 and TRBJ1-1; no definite D call. The CDR3 consists of 11 residues. Trimming cost V 6 bases and J 8 bases, with 10 bases left between them. CDR3 nucleotides: TGTGCCAGCAGAAAAGGACTGGAAGCTTTCTTT. Amino acids: CASRKGLEAFF.

This clonotype occurred many times. The gene calls are TRBV28 and TRBJ1-2; D unresolved. The germline CDR1 and CDR2 sequences are MDHEN and SYDVKM. CDR3 length: 16 residues. Trimming removed 3 bases from V and 0 bases from J, with 14 bases in between. The CDR3 spells CASSFFTELANYGYTF. CDR3 nucleotide sequence: TGTGCCAGCAGTTTCTTTACGGAATTAGCTAACTATGGCTACACCTTC.

This clonotype was detected only a few times. The genes are TRBV11-1 and TRBJ2-2; D might be TRBD1 (6 bases). This CDR3 comprises 17 residues. CDR1 and CDR2 from the germline V gene are SGHAT and FQDESV (reference sequence). V gave up 5 bases and J gave up 1 base, with 17 bases separating them. The CDR3 bases are TGTGCCAGCAGCGATGGGCTGGGACAATGGAACACCGGGGAGCTGTTTTTT. Protein sequence: CASSDGLGQWNTGELFF.

Many counts were recorded for this clonotype. The rearrangement links TRBV10-3 to TRBJ1-1; 10 nucleotides match TRBD1. V lost 6 bases, J lost 7 bases, and 8 bases stayed unmatched. The CDR3 is made up of 14 amino acids. Per the germline V gene, CDR1 is ENHRY and CDR2 is SYGVKD. This CDR3 is CAIRRRDRGGEAFF. The DNA for the CDR3 is TGTGCCATCAGGCGCCGGGACAGGGGCGGTGAAGCTTTCTTT.

The table lists this clonotype with many counts. This sequence joins TRBV6-1 and TRBJ2-2, with D uncertain. This CDR3 is 15 amino acids long. Germline V CDR1 and CDR2: MNHNS, SASEGT. V was shortened by 1 base and J by 4 bases, with 10 bases between the two germline ends. CDR3 DNA sequence: TGTGCCAGCAGTGAAGGCTCGGATGCCACCGGGGAGCTGTTTTTT. Residues: CASSEGSDATGELFF.

CDR3 amino acids: CASSRQGARGNTIYF. In DNA form, the CDR3 reads TGTGCCAGCAGCCGACAGGGGGCGCGAGGAAACACCATATATTTT. This chain links TRBV28 with TRBJ1-3; 10 bases map to TRBD1. The CDR3 contains 15 residues. CDR1 is MDHEN, CDR2 SYDVKM, per germline. V trimming: 6 bases; J trimming: 4 bases; junction bases outside the gene matches: 6.